This paragraph reports one TCR beta chain. This entry is derived from a study of blood T cell repertoires in COVID-19. Study details: Nucleic acid was either cDNA or gDNA, and it came from T cells, B-cell-depleted T cells, or PBMCs.

This CDR3 has 15 amino acids. V dropped 5 bases and J dropped 3; count of bases not matched to a gene: 8. From germline, CDR1 is SEHNR and CDR2 FQNEAQ (reference sequence). Repertoires were generated with immunoSEQ multiplex PCR, while TCRdb's copy carries only in-frame clones and drops some. The sample has roughly 100,000 clones, 81% seen once; the top ten hold roughly a tenth. The chain couples TRBV7-9 to TRBJ2-3; 7 bases align to TRBD2. The specimen sequenced was peripheral blood. This TCR derives from an older woman with acute or convalescent COVID-19. DNA of the CDR3: TGTGCCAGCAGCCCCCGGGGGGTTGGGACAGATACGCAGTATTTT. This sequence encodes CASSPRGVGTDTQYF.